The sequence of this T cell receptor (beta chain) was determined in a study of shared clonotypes between healthy human individuals. The germline CDR1 and CDR2 sequences are ENHRY and SYGVKD. This CDR3 region has 19 residues. V dropped 0 bases and J dropped 7; count of bases not matched to a gene: 13. Method: immunoSEQ multiplex PCR; TCRdb's copy keeps in-frame clones and lacks some. The sample has 2,500,000 or so clones; more than 90% are singletons. General study points: Blood alone was sampled, and tissue repertoires likely differ.

As for this clone: Its matching antigen is unknown.

The V and J genes are TRBV10-3 and TRBJ2-1; 12 bases fit TRBD2. Sequencing was done on a sample of naive CD4+ T cells sorted from blood. Described subset: CD45RA+ positively selected. This sequence was found in a man younger than 35 in good health. The CDR3 sequence: CAISESLSSSGRAANEQFF. In DNA, the CDR3 is TGTGCCATCAGTGAGTCCCTAAGCTCTAGCGGGAGGGCGGCGAATGAGCAGTTCTTC.